This entry is about one TCR beta chain. What it recognizes is unknown. This record belongs to a study of blood T cells in healthy people across ages. Study-wide results and limits: Diversity figures derived from one million T cells were judged to underestimate the true value. More naive CD4+ cells and higher diversity were found in long-lived than in aged donors. A roughly linear fall in TCR beta diversity per million T cells was seen with increasing age.

Through a sample-barcoded 5' primer and a J-beta primer mix, a second PCR was run for 7 to 11 cycles. TCRdb passed the 5' RACE reads through MiXCR, listing each CDR3 protein once. The sample shows about 670,000 distinct CDR3 sequences, 52% of them seen only once. The receptor comes from a woman of 80 years or more in good health. What was sequenced was blood.

The CDR3 DNA reads TGCGCCAGCAGCCCCTGGGGGGAACGAAACACTGAAGCTTTCTTT. Protein product: CASSPWGERNTEAFF. The chain joins TRBV5-1 to TRBJ1-1, with D possibly matching TRBD1 (5 bases). This CDR3 region has 15 residues. V lost 4 bases and J 2 bases, leaving 15 bases between the germline ends. The germline gives CDR1 SGHRS, CDR2 YFSETQ. The full variable domain, in which reference TRBV5-1 and TRBJ1-1 provide the parts outside the CDR3, is KAGVTQTPRYLIKTRGQQVTLSCSPISGHRSVSWYQQTPGQGLQFLFEYFSETQRNKGNFPGRFSGRQFSNSRSEMNVSTLELGDSALYLCASSPWGERNTEAFFGQGTRLTVV.